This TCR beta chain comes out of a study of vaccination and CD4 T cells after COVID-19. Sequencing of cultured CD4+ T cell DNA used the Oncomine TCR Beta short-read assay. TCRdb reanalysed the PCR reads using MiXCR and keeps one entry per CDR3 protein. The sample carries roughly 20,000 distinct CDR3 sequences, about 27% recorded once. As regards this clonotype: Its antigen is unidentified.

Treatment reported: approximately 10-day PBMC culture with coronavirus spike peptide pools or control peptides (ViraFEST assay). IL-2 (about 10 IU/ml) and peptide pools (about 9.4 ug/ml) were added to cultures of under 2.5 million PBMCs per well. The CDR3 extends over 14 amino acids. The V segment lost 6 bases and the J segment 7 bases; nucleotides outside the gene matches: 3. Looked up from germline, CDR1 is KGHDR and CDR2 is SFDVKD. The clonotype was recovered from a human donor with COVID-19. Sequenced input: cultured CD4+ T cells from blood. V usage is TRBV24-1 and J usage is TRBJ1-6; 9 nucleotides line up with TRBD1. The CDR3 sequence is CATSRQGENSPLHF. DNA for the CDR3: TGTGCCACCAGTCGACAGGGGGAAAATTCACCCCTCCACTTT.